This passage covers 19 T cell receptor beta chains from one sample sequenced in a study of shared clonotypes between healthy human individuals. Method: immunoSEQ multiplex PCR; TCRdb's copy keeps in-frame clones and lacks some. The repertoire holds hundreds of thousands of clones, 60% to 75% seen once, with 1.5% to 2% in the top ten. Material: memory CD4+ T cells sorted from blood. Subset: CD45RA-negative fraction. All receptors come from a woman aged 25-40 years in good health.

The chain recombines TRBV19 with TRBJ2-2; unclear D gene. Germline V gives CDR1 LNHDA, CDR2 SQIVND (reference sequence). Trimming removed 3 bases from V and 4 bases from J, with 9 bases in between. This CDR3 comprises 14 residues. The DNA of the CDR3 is TGTGCCAGTAGTATGCGGCAATCCACCGGGGAGCTGTTTTTT. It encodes CASSMRQSTGELFF.

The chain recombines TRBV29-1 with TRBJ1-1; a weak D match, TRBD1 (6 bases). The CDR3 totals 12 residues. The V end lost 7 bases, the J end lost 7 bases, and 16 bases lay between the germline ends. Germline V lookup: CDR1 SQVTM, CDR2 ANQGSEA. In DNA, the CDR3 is TGCAGCGCGGGGGCCCGGGTTGATGAAGCTTTCTTT. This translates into CSAGARVDEAFF.

The CDR3 is CASRPGTATNEKLFF. The CDR3 DNA reads as TGTGCCAGCAGACCAGGGACAGCAACTAATGAAAAACTGTTTTTT. V is TRBV28 and J is TRBJ1-4, with 7 bases aligning to TRBD1. The J segment lost 0 bases and the V segment lost 6 bases, leaving 4 bases of the junction unmatched. Germline-derived CDR1 and CDR2 are MDHEN and SYDVKM. The CDR3 is 15 residues long.

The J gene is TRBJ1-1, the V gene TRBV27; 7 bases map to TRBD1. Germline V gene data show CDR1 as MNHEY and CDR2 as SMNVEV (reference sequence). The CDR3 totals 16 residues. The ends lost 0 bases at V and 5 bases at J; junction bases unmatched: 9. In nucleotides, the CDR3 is TGTGCCAGCAGTTTATCCTTGAGGGGGCTCTGGACTGAAGCTTTCTTT. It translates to CASSLSLRGLWTEAFF.

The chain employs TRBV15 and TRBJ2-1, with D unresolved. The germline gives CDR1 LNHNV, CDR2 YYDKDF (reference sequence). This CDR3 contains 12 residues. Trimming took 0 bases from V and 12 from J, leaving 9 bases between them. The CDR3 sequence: CATSRDHVLQFF. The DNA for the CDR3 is TGTGCCACCAGCAGAGATCACGTGTTGCAGTTCTTC.

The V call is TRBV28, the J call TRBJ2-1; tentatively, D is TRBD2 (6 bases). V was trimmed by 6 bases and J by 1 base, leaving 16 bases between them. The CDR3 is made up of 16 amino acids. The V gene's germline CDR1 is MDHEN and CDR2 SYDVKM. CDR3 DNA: TGTGCCAGCAGGCCCCACCCGGGAGTATCCTACAATGAGCAGTTCTTC. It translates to CASRPHPGVSYNEQFF.

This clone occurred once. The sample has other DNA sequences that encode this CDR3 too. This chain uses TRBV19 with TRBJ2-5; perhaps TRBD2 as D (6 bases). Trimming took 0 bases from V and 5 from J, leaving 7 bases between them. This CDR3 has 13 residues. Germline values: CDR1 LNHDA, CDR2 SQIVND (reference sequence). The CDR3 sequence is CASSIDGGETQYF. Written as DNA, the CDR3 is TGTGCCAGTAGTATAGATGGGGGGGAGACCCAGTACTTC.

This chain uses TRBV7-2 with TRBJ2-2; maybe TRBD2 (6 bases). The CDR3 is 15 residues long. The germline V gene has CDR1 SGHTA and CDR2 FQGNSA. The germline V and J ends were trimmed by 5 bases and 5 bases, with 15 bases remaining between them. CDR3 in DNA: TGTGCCAGCAGCGGGTTACGGGCGGGGACCGGGGAGCTGTTTTTT. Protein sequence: CASSGLRAGTGELFF.

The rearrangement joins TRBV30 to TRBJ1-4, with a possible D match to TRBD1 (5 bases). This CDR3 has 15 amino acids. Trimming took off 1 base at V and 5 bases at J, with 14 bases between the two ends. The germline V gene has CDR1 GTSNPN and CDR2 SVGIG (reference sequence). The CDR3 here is CAWSARGLNNEKLFF. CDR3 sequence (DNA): TGTGCCTGGAGTGCCCGGGGACTCAACAATGAAAAACTGTTTTTT. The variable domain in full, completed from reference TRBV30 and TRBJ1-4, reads SQTIHQWPATLVQPVGSPLSLECTVEGTSNPNLYWYRQAAGRGLQLLFYSVGIGQISSEVPQNLSASRPQDRQFILSSKKLLLSDSGFYLCAWSARGLNNEKLFFGSGTQLSVL.

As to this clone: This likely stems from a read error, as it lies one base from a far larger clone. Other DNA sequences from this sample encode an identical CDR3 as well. CDR3 loop: CASSLMGLGQETQYF. In DNA, the CDR3 is TGCGCCAGCAGCTTGATGGGACTAGGACAAGAGACCCAATACTTC. The rearrangement joins TRBV5-1 to TRBJ2-5, with 8 bases that match TRBD2. CDR1 and CDR2 from the germline V gene are SGHRS and YFSETQ. The CDR3 totals 15 residues.

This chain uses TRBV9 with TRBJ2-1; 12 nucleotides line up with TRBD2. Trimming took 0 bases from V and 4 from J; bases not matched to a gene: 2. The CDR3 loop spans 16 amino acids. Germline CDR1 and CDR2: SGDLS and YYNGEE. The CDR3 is CASSVDGTSGYNEQFF. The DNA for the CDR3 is TGTGCCAGCAGCGTAGATGGGACTAGCGGGTACAATGAGCAGTTCTTC.

CDR3 sequence reads: CASNQEGPYGYTF. The CDR3 DNA sequence: TGTGCCAGCAATCAGGAGGGACCTTATGGCTACACCTTC. This sequence joins TRBV11-2 and TRBJ1-2; possibly TRBD1 for D (5 bases). The germline V gene encodes CDR1 SGHAT and CDR2 FQNNGV. The V end was cut by 7 bases, the J end by 5 bases, with 14 bases between. The CDR3 loop spans 13 amino acids.

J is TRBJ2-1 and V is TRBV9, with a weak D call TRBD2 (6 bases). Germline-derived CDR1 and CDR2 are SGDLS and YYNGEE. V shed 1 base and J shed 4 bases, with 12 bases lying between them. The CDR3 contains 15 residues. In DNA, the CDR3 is TGTGCCAGCAGCGTATTGTCTAGCGCATACAATGAGCAGTTCTTC. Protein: CASSVLSSAYNEQFF.

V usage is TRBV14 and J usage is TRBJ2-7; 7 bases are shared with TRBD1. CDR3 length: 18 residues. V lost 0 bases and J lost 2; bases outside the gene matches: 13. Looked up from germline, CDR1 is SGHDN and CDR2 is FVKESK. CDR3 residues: CASSQDVLGQQTTYEQYF. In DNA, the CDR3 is TGTGCCAGCAGCCAAGATGTTCTGGGACAGCAGACTACCTACGAGCAGTACTTC. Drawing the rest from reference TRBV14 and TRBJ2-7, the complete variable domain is EAGVTQFPSHSVIEKGQTVTLRCDPISGHDNLYWYRRVMGKEIKFLLHFVKESKQDESGMPNNRFLAERTGGTYSTLKVQPAELEDSGVYFCASSQDVLGQQTTYEQYFGPGTRLTVT.

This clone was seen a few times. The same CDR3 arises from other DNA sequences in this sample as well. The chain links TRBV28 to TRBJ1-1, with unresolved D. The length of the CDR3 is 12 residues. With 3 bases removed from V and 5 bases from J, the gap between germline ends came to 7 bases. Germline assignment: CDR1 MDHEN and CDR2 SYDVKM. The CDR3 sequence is CASSFSLTEAFF. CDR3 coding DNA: TGTGCCAGCAGTTTTTCCTTAACTGAAGCTTTCTTT.

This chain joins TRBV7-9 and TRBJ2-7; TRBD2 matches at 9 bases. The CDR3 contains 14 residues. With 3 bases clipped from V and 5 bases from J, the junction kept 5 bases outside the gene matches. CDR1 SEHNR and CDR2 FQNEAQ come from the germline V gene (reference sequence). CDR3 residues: CASSLAGGPHEQYF. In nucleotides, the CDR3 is TGTGCCAGCAGCTTGGCGGGAGGGCCCCACGAGCAGTACTTC.

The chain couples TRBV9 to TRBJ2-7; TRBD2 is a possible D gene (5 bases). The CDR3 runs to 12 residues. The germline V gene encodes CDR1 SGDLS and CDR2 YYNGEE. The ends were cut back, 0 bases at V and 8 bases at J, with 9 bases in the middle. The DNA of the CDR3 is TGTGCCAGCAGCGTAGAACTAGGCCAGCAGTACTTC. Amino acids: CASSVELGQQYF.

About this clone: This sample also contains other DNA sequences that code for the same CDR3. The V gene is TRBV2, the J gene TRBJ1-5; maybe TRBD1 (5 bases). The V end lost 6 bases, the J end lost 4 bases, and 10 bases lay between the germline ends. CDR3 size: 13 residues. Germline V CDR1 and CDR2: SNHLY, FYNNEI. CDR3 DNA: TGTGCCAGCAGCGGGGACGGGAATCAGCCCCAGCATTTT. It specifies CASSGDGNQPQHF. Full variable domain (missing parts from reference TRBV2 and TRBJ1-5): EPEVTQTPSHQVTQMGQEVILRCVPISNHLYFYWYRQILGQKVEFLVSFYNNEISEKSEIFDDQFSVERPDGSNFTLKIRSTKLEDSAMYFCASSGDGNQPQHFGDGTRLSIL.

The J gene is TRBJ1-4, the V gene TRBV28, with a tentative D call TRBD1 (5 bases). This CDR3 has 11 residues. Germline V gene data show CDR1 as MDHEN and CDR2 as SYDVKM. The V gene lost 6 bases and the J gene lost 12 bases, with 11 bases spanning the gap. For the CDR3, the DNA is TGTGCCAGCAGAAGCCGGGGGGAACTGTTTTTT. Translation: CASRSRGELFF. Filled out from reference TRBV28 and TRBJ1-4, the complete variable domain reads DVKVTQSSRYLVKRTGEKVFLECVQDMDHENMFWYRQDPGLGLRLIYFSYDVKMKEKGDIPEGYSVSREKKERFSLILESASTNQTSMYLCASRSRGELFFGSGTQLSVL.